Each of the 27 T cell receptor beta chains below was sequenced from the same sample in a study of somatic mutations in cytotoxic T cells in rheumatoid arthritis. Sequenced by immunoSEQ multiplex PCR; TCRdb stores in-frame clones only, minus some. The sample yields 15,000 to 20,000 clones, roughly 86% seen once. Specimen: CD8+ T cells sorted from blood. The origin of the receptors is a woman aged 45-60 years with rheumatoid arthritis.

The CDR3 region is CASSPSTSGTQETQYF. CDR3 sequence (DNA): TGTGCCAGCAGTCCCTCCACTAGCGGGACACAAGAGACCCAGTACTTC. The chain is built from TRBV5-6 and TRBJ2-5, with 10 bases fitting TRBD2. In germline, CDR1 is SGHDT, CDR2 YYEEEE. J gave up 2 bases and V 5 bases, and 9 bases lay outside the gene matches. This CDR3 has 16 amino acids.

The chain couples TRBV15 to TRBJ2-7; 9 bases align to TRBD1. The CDR3 covers 15 residues. The germline gives CDR1 LNHNV, CDR2 YYDKDF (reference sequence). The V gene end was trimmed by 1 base and the J gene end by 2 bases; junction bases not matched to a gene: 3. CDR3 amino acids: CATSRVGQGPYEQYF. In nucleotides, the CDR3 is TGTGCCACCAGCAGAGTGGGACAGGGCCCCTACGAGCAGTACTTC.

The rearrangement uses TRBV11-2 and TRBJ2-1, with D possibly being TRBD2 (5 bases). The V gene's germline CDR1 is SGHAT and CDR2 FQNNGV. The CDR3 has 12 residues. V lost 1 base to trimming and J lost 10 bases, with 8 bases between them. The CDR3: CASSLAGSEQFF. CDR3 coding DNA: TGTGCCAGCAGCTTAGCGGGAAGCGAGCAGTTCTTC.

The rearrangement joins TRBV10-1 to TRBJ2-3; tentatively, D is TRBD1 (6 bases). V lost 8 bases and J 4 bases, leaving 13 bases between the germline ends. There are 13 residues in the CDR3. The V gene's germline CDR1 is WNHNN and CDR2 SYGVQD (reference sequence). CDR3 sequence (DNA): TGCGCCAGCGCATTCGAGGGGGCAGATACGCAGTATTTT. Encoded protein: CASAFEGADTQYF.

The chain links TRBV4-1 to TRBJ1-4; D is unresolved. CDR3 length equals 15 residues. Germline V gene data show CDR1 as MGHRA and CDR2 as YSYEKL. V was clipped by 2 bases and J by 1 base, with 8 bases between them. The CDR3, as DNA: TGCGCCAGCAGCCAAACGTACCTAACTAATGAAAAACTGTTTTTT. Translated: CASSQTYLTNEKLFF.

The rearrangement uses TRBV7-9 and TRBJ2-7, with D possibly being TRBD2 (6 bases). CDR1 is SEHNR and CDR2 is FQNEAQ in the germline V gene (reference sequence). V was trimmed by 5 bases and J by 1 base, leaving 9 bases between them. The CDR3 is 13 amino acids. The CDR3 sequence is CASSPGTSYEQYF. DNA of the CDR3: TGTGCCAGCAGCCCCGGGACTTCCTACGAGCAGTACTTC.

The chain has TRBV14 and TRBJ2-1, with D possibly TRBD1 on 6 matching bases. This CDR3 has 15 residues. Germline V gene data show CDR1 as SGHDN and CDR2 as FVKESK. V gave up 0 bases and J gave up 8 bases, with 14 bases separating them. CDR3 nucleotide sequence: TGTGCCAGCAGCCAAGATGTGGGACAATGGGATGAGCAGTTCTTC. Translation: CASSQDVGQWDEQFF. Variable domain in full (rest from reference TRBV14 and TRBJ2-1): EAGVTQFPSHSVIEKGQTVTLRCDPISGHDNLYWYRRVMGKEIKFLLHFVKESKQDESGMPNNRFLAERTGGTYSTLKVQPAELEDSGVYFCASSQDVGQWDEQFFGPGTRLTVL.

The chain couples TRBV6-1 to TRBJ2-3; D is ambiguous. The length of the CDR3 is 13 residues. Germline CDR1 is MNHNS and CDR2 is SASEGT. The V and J ends lost 4 bases and 12 bases respectively, with 17 bases between them. The CDR3 coding sequence is TGTGCCAGCAGTGCGCAGGCCCTCGCGGAACAGTATTTT. Protein product: CASSAQALAEQYF.

The chain recombines TRBV6-5 with TRBJ1-1; 7 bases match TRBD1. This CDR3 comprises 15 residues. Trimming cost V 0 bases and J 1 base; bases outside gene matches: 2. Germline values: CDR1 MNHEY, CDR2 SVGAGI. CDR3 protein: CASSYSGTANTEAFF. CDR3 nucleotide sequence: TGTGCCAGCAGTTACTCTGGGACAGCGAACACTGAAGCTTTCTTT.

This clone was picked up one time. The chain uses TRBV27 and TRBJ2-3, with D possibly called TRBD1 or TRBD2 (5 bases each). Germline lookup yields CDR1 MNHEY and CDR2 SMNVEV (reference sequence). The CDR3 loop spans 15 amino acids. V lost 1 base to trimming and J lost 5 bases, with 13 bases between them. The DNA of the CDR3 is TGTGCCAGCAGTTTATTAGGCACGGGGCTAGATACGCAGTATTTT. Translating it yields CASSLLGTGLDTQYF.

This chain connects TRBV7-2 to TRBJ2-3; 11 bases align to TRBD2. J gave up 3 bases and V 1 base, and 3 bases lay outside the gene matches. This CDR3 has 16 residues. CDR1 and CDR2 (germline): SGHTA, FQGNSA. DNA of the CDR3: TGTGCCAGCAGCTTAGATAGCGGGAGGGAGACAGATACGCAGTATTTT. Translation: CASSLDSGRETDTQYF.

V usage is TRBV28 and J usage is TRBJ1-3; D unclear. Germline V gene sequence: CDR1 MDHEN, CDR2 SYDVKM. The CDR3 totals 15 residues. The V end lost 7 bases, the J end lost 0 bases, and 13 bases lay between the germline ends. The CDR3 nucleotides are TGTGCCAGCACAAAGCGGGCGGGCTCTGGAAACACCATATATTTT. Its translation is CASTKRAGSGNTIYF. The full variable domain, its missing parts supplied by reference TRBV28 and TRBJ1-3, is DVKVTQSSRYLVKRTGEKVFLECVQDMDHENMFWYRQDPGLGLRLIYFSYDVKMKEKGDIPEGYSVSREKKERFSLILESASTNQTSMYLCASTKRAGSGNTIYFGEGSWLTVV.

This clone was recorded a few times. This chain joins TRBV7-6 and TRBJ1-1; the D is unclear. This CDR3 spans 14 amino acids. The germline CDR1 and CDR2 sequences are SGHVS and FNYEAQ. The V end was cut by 1 base, the J end by 6 bases, with 12 bases between. The DNA for the CDR3 is TGTGCCAGCAGCTTAGGGGAGATCCGGGCTGAAGCTTTCTTT. It encodes CASSLGEIRAEAFF.

This chain joins TRBV9 and TRBJ1-5; D may be TRBD1 (6 bases). This CDR3 contains 15 residues. Germline V gene sequence: CDR1 SGDLS, CDR2 YYNGEE. Trimming pared 2 bases from V and 5 bases from J, leaving 14 bases between. Here the CDR3 DNA reads TGTGCCAGCAGCGTTGAGGGGGGTGATGATCAGCCCCAGCATTTT. Its translation: CASSVEGGDDQPQHF.

This clone was recorded only once. J is TRBJ2-7 and V is TRBV10-3; no firm D call. This CDR3 comprises 12 residues. Germline V gives CDR1 ENHRY, CDR2 SYGVKD. V was pared by 2 bases and J by 3 bases, with 5 bases between. The DNA for the CDR3 is TGTGCCATCAGTGAGGCGGACTACGAGCAGTACTTC. Translation: CAISEADYEQYF.

This rearrangement joins TRBV7-7 to TRBJ2-7, with D perhaps matching TRBD1 or TRBD2 (5 bases each). V gave up 0 bases and J gave up 6 bases, with 9 bases separating them. The CDR3 is 13 amino acids. Germline-derived CDR1 and CDR2 are SSHAT and FNYEAQ (reference sequence). The CDR3 sequence: CASSLAPGPEQYF. The CDR3 nucleotides are TGTGCCAGCAGCTTAGCTCCGGGACCCGAGCAGTACTTC.

The chain is built from TRBV7-2 and TRBJ1-1, with TRBD1 identical over 7 bases. V was pared by 5 bases and J by 5 bases, with 5 bases of the junction left unmatched. CDR3 length equals 13 residues. The germline CDR1 and CDR2 sequences are SGHTA and FQGNSA. The CDR3 is CASSTDRVTEAFF. CDR3 coding DNA: TGTGCCAGCAGCACCGACAGGGTAACTGAAGCTTTCTTT.

The rearrangement links TRBV7-9 to TRBJ2-2; TRBD2 is a possible D gene (5 bases). Trimming cost V 5 bases and J 0 bases, with 16 bases left between them. There are 17 residues in the CDR3. Germline-derived CDR1 and CDR2 are SEHNR and FQNEAQ (reference sequence). DNA for the CDR3: TGTGCCAGCAGCCGGTCAGAGGCGGGCCCGAACACCGGGGAGCTGTTTTTT. This sequence encodes CASSRSEAGPNTGELFF.

Here the CDR3 reads CASSLEGRGSGPTGELFF. The CDR3 region has the DNA TGCGCCAGCAGCTTGGAGGGCAGGGGATCAGGTCCCACCGGGGAGCTGTTTTTT. The genes are TRBV5-1 and TRBJ2-2; D is perhaps TRBD1 (6 bases). This CDR3 is built from 18 residues. The germline CDR1 and CDR2 sequences are SGHRS and YFSETQ. Trimming stripped 0 bases from V and 4 bases from J, with 19 bases between.

This clone was observed a handful of times. The chain links TRBV28 to TRBJ1-5; 7 bases align to TRBD1. Germline CDR1 is MDHEN and CDR2 is SYDVKM. This CDR3 has 18 amino acids. The ends lost 2 bases at V and 0 bases at J; junction bases unmatched: 10. CDR3: CASSLGTDPYYSNQPQHF. CDR3 DNA sequence: TGTGCCAGCAGTTTAGGGACAGACCCCTACTATAGCAATCAGCCCCAGCATTTT.

The chain employs TRBV6-5 and TRBJ2-7, with D hard to call. The V end was cut by 5 bases, the J end by 4 bases, with 9 bases between. The germline gives CDR1 MNHEY, CDR2 SVGAGI. CDR3 length: 12 residues. The DNA for the CDR3 is TGTGCCAGCAGTCTCGGAGATTACGAGCAGTACTTC. Amino acids: CASSLGDYEQYF.

The rearrangement links TRBV18 to TRBJ2-1; 8 bases fit TRBD2. CDR3 length: 15 residues. Germline loops: CDR1 KGHSH, CDR2 LQKENI. V shed 2 bases, J shed 6 bases, and the junction held 6 bases outside the gene matches. The CDR3 reads CASSPERGPTNEQFF. CDR3 DNA: TGTGCCAGCTCACCAGAGCGGGGGCCCACCAATGAGCAGTTCTTC.

The DNA for the CDR3 is TGCAGCGCCATAGCGGGGGGGACCCAGTACTTC. This codes for CSAIAGGTQYF. The chain links TRBV29-1 to TRBJ2-5, with TRBD2 matching 10 bases. The germline gives CDR1 SQVTM, CDR2 ANQGSEA. V lost 7 bases to trimming and J lost 7 bases; unmatched junction nucleotides: 3. This CDR3 is 11 amino acids long.

This chain uses TRBV7-3 with TRBJ2-1; tentatively, D is TRBD1 (6 bases). The CDR3 consists of 14 residues. Germline V gives CDR1 SGHTA, CDR2 FQGTGA. Trimming took off 6 bases at V and 8 bases at J, with 17 bases between the two ends. The CDR3 region has the DNA TGTGCCAGCAGTCCGGGACATCGTACCGATGAGCAGTTCTTC. Translated: CASSPGHRTDEQFF.

V is TRBV11-1 and J is TRBJ2-1; TRBD2 agrees at 7 bases. The junction had 4 bases not matched to a gene; V was cut back by 5 bases and J by 3 bases. This CDR3 is 14 amino acids long. Germline-derived CDR1 and CDR2 are SGHAT and FQDESV (reference sequence). The CDR3 DNA reads as TGTGCCAGCAGCGCGGGAGCGGGCTACAATGAGCAGTTCTTC. Translated: CASSAGAGYNEQFF.

The chain recombines TRBV28 with TRBJ2-5, with D tentatively TRBD2 (6 bases). Looked up from germline, CDR1 is MDHEN and CDR2 is SYDVKM. The CDR3 runs to 11 residues. V lost 4 bases and J 11 bases, leaving 11 bases between the germline ends. The chain's CDR3 is CASSSLREQYF. The CDR3 DNA is TGTGCCAGCAGTTCCCTTCGGGAGCAGTACTTC. The full variable domain, rest sourced from reference TRBV28 and TRBJ2-5, is DVKVTQSSRYLVKRTGEKVFLECVQDMDHENMFWYRQDPGLGLRLIYFSYDVKMKEKGDIPEGYSVSREKKERFSLILESASTNQTSMYLCASSSLREQYFGPGTRLLVL.

V and J are TRBV25-1 and TRBJ2-2, with a tentative D call TRBD1 (5 bases). The CDR3 length is 15 residues. Germline V gives CDR1 MGHDK, CDR2 SYGVNS. The V gene lost 1 base and the J gene lost 7 bases, with 13 bases spanning the gap. DNA for the CDR3: TGTGCCAGCAGTGAATTGGTAGGGGCGGTCGGGGAGCTGTTTTTT. Translated: CASSELVGAVGELFF. Based on the CDR3 plus reference TRBV25-1 and TRBJ2-2, the full variable domain is EADIYQTPRYLVIGTGKKITLECSQTMGHDKMYWYQQDPGMELHLIHYSYGVNSTEKGDLSSESTVSRIRTEHFPLTLESARPSHTSQYLCASSELVGAVGELFFGEGSRLTVL.